This T cell receptor (beta chain) was documented in a study of cytomegalovirus exposure and HLA in healthy donors. Study-wide results and caveats: Overall, under 200 TCR beta chains were annotated as cytomegalovirus-associated. Later analysis demonstrated an association between a missense DCLRE1C variant and TCR beta V- and J-gene trimming.

In regard to this clone: Antigen specificity is unknown.

The V gene's germline CDR1 is SGHTA and CDR2 FQGTGA. The CDR3 extends over 14 amino acids. With 5 bases removed from V and 6 bases from J, the gap between germline ends came to 14 bases. Samples came from healthy bone marrow donors. It was with 60 Vbeta and 13 Jbeta primers that the PCR ran. Libraries were prepared by immunoSEQ multiplex PCR; TCRdb keeps only in-frame clonotypes and omits some of them. Of about 200,000 clones in the sample, around 79% are singletons; the top ten hold nearly 0.4%. The material sequenced was PBMCs. The TCR originated in a male donor in good health and CMV-seropositive. This sequence joins TRBV7-3 and TRBJ2-1; a weak D match, TRBD2 (6 bases). This chain's CDR3 is CASSLLSAGNEQFF. Here the CDR3 DNA reads TGTGCCAGCAGCCTCCTTTCAGCGGGCAATGAGCAGTTCTTC.